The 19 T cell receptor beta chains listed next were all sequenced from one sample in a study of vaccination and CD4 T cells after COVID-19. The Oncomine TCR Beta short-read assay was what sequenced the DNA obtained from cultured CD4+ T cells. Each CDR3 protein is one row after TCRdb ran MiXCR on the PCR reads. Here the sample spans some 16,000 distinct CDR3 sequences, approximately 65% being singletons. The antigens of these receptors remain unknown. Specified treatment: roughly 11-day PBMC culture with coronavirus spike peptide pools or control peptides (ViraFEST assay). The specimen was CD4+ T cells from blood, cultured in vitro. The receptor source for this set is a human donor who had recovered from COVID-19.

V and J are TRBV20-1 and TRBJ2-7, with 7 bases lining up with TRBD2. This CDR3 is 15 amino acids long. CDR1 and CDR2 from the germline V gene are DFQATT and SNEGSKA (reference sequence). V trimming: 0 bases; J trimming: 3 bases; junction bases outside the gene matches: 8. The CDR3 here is CSARDFAGAIYEQYF. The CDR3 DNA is TGCAGTGCTAGAGATTTTGCGGGAGCGATCTACGAGCAGTACTTC.

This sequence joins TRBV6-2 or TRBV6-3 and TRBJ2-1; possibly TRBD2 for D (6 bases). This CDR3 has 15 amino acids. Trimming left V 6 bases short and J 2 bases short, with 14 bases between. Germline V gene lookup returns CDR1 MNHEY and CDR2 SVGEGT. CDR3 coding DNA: TGTGCCAGCAGCCCCATGCGCGGGGCCTACAATGAGCAGTTCTTC. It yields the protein CASSPMRGAYNEQFF.

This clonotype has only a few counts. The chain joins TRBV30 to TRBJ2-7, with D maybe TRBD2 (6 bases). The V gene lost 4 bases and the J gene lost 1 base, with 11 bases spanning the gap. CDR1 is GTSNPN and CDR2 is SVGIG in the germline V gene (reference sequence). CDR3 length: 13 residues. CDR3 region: CAWITRGSYEQYF. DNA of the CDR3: TGTGCCTGGATTACCCGGGGGTCCTACGAGCAGTACTTC.

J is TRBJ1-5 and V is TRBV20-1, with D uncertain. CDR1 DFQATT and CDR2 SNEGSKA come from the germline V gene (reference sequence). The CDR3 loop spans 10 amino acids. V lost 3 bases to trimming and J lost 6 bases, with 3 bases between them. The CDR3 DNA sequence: TGCAGTGCTAGTGGTCAGCCCCAGCATTTT. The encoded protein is CSASGQPQHF.

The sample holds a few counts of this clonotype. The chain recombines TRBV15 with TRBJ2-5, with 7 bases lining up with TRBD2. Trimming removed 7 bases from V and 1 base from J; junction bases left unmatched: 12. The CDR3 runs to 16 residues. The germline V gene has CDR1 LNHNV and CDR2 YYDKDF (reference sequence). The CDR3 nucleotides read TGTGCCACCACCGGTGACATTCGGGGGGTCCAAGAGACCCAGTACTTC. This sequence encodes CATTGDIRGVQETQYF.

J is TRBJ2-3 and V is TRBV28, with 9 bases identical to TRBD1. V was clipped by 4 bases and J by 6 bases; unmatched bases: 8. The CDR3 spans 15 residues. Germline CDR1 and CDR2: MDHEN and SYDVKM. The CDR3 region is CASSSSGTGRDTQYF. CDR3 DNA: TGTGCCAGCAGTTCTTCCGGGACAGGGCGGGATACGCAGTATTTT.

CDR3 bases: TGTGCCAGCAGTTACTCAAGCAATCAGCCCCAGCATTTT. Its translation: CASSYSSNQPQHF. The V and J genes are TRBV6-5 and TRBJ1-5; D call uncertain. CDR1 MNHEY and CDR2 SVGAGI come from the germline V gene. Trimming removed 0 bases from V and 1 base from J, with 1 base in between. This CDR3 region has 13 residues.

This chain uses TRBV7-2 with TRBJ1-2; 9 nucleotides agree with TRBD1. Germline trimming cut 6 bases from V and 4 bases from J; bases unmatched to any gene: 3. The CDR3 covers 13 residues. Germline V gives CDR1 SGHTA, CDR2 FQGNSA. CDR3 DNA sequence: TGTGCCAGCAGATTGACAGGGGGCTATGGCTACACCTTC. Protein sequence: CASRLTGGYGYTF.

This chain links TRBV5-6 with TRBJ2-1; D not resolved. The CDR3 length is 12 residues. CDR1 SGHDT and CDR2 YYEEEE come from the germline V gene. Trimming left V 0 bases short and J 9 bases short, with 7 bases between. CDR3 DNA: TGTGCCAGCAGCTTGGAATGGGCTGAGCAGTTCTTC. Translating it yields CASSLEWAEQFF.

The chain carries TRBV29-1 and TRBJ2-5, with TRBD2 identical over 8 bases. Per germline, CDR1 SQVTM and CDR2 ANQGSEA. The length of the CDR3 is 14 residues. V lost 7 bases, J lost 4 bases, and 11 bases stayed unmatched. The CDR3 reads CSAAVGSGRETQYF. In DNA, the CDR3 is TGCAGCGCCGCCGTAGGAAGCGGGAGAGAGACCCAGTACTTC.

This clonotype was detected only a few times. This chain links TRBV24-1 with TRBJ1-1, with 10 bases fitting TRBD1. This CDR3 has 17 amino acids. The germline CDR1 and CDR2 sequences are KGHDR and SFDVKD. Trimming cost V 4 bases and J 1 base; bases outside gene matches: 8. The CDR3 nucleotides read TGTGCCACCAGTGAGGCGGACAGGGGGTATGGGAACACTGAAGCTTTCTTT. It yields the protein CATSEADRGYGNTEAFF.

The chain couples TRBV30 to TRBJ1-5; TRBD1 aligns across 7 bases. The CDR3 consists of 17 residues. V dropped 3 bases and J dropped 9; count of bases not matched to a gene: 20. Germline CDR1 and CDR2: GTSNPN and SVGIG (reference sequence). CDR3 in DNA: TGTGCCTGGAGCCTAACGAAACGGACAGGTGTGATAGGGCCCCAGCATTTT. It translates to CAWSLTKRTGVIGPQHF.

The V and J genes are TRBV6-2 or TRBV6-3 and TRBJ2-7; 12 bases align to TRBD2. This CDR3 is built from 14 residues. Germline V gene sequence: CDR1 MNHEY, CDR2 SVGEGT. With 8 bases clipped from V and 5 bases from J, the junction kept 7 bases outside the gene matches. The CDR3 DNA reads TGTGCCAGCGGCCCGACTAGCGGGAGTAACGAGCAGTACTTC. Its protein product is CASGPTSGSNEQYF.

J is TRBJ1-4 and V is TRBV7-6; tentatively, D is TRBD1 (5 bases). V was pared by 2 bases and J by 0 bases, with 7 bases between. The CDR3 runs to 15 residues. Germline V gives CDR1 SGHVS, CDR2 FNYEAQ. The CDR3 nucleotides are TGTGCCAGCAGCTTATCGACAGCAACTAATGAAAAACTGTTTTTT. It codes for CASSLSTATNEKLFF.

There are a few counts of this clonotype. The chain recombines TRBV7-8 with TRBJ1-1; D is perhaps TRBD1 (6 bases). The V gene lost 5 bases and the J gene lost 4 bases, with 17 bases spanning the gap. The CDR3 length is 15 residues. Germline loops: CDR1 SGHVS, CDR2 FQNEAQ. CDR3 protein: CASSPYRAGATEAFF. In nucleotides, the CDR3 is TGTGCCAGCAGCCCGTACAGGGCAGGGGCCACTGAAGCTTTCTTT. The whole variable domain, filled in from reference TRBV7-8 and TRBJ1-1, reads GAGVSQSPRYKVAKRGQDVALRCDPISGHVSLFWYQQALGQGPEFLTYFQNEAQLDKSGLPSDRFFAERPEGSVSTLKIQRTQQEDSAVYLCASSPYRAGATEAFFGQGTRLTVV.

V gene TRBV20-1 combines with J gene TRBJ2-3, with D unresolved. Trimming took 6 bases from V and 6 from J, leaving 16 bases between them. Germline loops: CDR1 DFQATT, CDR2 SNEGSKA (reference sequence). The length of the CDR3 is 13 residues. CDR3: CSADSRVADTQYF. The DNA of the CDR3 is TGCAGTGCGGATTCTAGGGTCGCGGATACGCAGTATTTT.

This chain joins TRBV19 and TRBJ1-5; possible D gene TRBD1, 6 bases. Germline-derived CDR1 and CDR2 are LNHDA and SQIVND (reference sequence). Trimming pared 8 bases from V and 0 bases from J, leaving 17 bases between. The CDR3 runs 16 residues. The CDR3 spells CASQGGRVNSNQPQHF. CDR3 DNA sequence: TGTGCCAGTCAAGGGGGGCGGGTTAATAGCAATCAGCCCCAGCATTTT.

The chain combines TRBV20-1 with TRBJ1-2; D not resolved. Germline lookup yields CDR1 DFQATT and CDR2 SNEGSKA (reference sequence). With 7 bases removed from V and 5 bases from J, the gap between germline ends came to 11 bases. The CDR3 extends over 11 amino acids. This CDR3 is CSVRRGYGYTF. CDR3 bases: TGCAGTGTTCGCCGGGGTTATGGCTACACCTTC.

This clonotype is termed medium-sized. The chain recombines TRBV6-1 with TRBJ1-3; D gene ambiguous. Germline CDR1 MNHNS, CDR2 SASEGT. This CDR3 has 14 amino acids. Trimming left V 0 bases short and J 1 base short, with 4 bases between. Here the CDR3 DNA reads TGTGCCAGCAGTGAAGCAGGGTCTGGAAACACCATATATTTT. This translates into CASSEAGSGNTIYF.